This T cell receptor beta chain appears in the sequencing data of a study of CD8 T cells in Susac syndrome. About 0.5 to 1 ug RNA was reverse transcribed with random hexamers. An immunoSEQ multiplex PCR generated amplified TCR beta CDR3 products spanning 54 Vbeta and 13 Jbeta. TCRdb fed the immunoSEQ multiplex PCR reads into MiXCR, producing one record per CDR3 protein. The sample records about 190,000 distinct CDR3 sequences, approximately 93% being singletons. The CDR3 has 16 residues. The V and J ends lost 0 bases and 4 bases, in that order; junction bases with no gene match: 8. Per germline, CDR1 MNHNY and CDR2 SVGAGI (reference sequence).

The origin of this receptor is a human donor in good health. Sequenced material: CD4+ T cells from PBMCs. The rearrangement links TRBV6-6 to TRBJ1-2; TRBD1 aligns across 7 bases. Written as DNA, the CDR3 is TGTGCCAGCAGTTACTCGAGCCAGGGGGTTAGCTATGGCTACACCTTC. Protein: CASSYSSQGVSYGYTF.